The clone carrying this T cell receptor beta chain was seen more than once but under ten times. Its antigen is unknown. Unmatched junction bases numbered 7, after V lost 6 bases and J lost 5 bases. CDR3 length equals 15 residues. Germline V CDR1 and CDR2: LNHDA, SQIVND (reference sequence). This entry comes from a study of molecular identifiers for immune sequencing clone quantification. Study-wide points: Whereas naive cells kept under 1% of molecules in clones above 20 RNA copies, such clones held over 99% in effectors. Underestimated sizes of highly expanded clones could result from identical TCR molecules that share a barcode.

TCRdb redid the calling of the PCR reads with MiXCR, one entry per CDR3 protein. The table lists 550,000 to 750,000 distinct CDR3 sequences, 20% of them singletons. The TCR sequence derives from a human donor in good health. Some libraries in this study had Jurkat cell RNA spiked in. The chain combines TRBV19 with TRBJ1-6, with 7 positions matching TRBD1. The sequenced material came from naive CD8+ T cells from blood, with Jurkat cell RNA spiked in. Documented subset: FACS-sorted CD8+CD4-CCR7+CD45RA+ naive T cells. CDR3: CASRMYRGNNSPLHF. The CDR3, as DNA: TGTGCCAGTAGGATGTACAGGGGAAATAATTCACCCCTCCACTTT.